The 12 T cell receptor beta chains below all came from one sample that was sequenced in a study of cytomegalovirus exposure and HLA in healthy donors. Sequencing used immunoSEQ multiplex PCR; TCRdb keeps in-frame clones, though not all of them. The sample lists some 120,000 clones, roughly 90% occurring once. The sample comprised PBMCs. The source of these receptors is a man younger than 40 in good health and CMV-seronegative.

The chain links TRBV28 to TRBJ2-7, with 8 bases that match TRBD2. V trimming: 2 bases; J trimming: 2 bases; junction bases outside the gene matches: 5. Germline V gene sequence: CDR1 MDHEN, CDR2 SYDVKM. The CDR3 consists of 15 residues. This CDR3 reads CASSLGTRAPYEQYF. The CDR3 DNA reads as TGTGCCAGCAGTTTAGGGACTAGGGCCCCCTACGAGCAGTACTTC.

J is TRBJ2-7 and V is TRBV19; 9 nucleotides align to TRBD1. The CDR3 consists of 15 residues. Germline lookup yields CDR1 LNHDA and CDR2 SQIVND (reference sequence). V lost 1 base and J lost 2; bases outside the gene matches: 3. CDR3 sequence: CASSIGTGDAYEQYF. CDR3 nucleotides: TGTGCCAGTAGTATAGGGACAGGGGACGCCTACGAGCAGTACTTC. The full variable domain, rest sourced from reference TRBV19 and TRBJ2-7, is DGGITQSPKYLFRKEGQNVTLSCEQNLNHDAMYWYRQDPGQGLRLIYYSQIVNDFQKGDIAEGYSVSREKKESFPLTVTSAQKNPTAFYLCASSIGTGDAYEQYFGPGTRLTVT.

CDR3 protein: CASSTHPGQGQETQYF. In DNA form, the CDR3 reads TGTGCCAGCAGTACTCATCCGGGACAGGGACAAGAGACCCAGTACTTC. The chain joins TRBV27 to TRBJ2-5, with 9 bases identical to TRBD1. Trimming cost V 5 bases and J 2 bases; bases outside gene matches: 9. This CDR3 spans 16 amino acids. Germline assignment: CDR1 MNHEY and CDR2 SMNVEV (reference sequence).

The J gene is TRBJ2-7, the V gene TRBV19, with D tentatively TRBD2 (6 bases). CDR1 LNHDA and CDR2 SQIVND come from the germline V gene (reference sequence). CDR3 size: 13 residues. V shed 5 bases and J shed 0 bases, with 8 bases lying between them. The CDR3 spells CASSWDFSYEQYF. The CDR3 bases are TGTGCCAGTAGTTGGGACTTCTCCTACGAGCAGTACTTC.

CDR3 DNA: TGTGCCAGCAGTCGACAGATAAACACTGAAGCTTTCTTT. Protein product: CASSRQINTEAFF. The rearrangement joins TRBV27 to TRBJ1-1, with D perhaps TRBD1 (5 bases). The CDR3 totals 13 residues. V was cut by 5 bases and J by 2 bases, with 9 bases left in between. Germline CDR1 reads MNHEY; CDR2 reads SMNVEV (reference sequence).

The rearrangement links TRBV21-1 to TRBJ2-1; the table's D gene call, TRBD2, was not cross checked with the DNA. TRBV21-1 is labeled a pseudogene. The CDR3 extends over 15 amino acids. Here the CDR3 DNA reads TGTGCCAGCAGCAAAGTGGAGAAATCCTACAATGAGCAGTTCTTC. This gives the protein CASSKVEKSYNEQFF.

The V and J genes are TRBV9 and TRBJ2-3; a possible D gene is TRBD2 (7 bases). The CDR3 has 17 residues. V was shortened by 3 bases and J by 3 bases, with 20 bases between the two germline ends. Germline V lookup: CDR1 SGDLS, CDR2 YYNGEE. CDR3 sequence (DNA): TGTGCCAGCAGCGCCCTGGGGGCCTCGCGGGGGACAGATACGCAGTATTTT. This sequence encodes CASSALGASRGTDTQYF.

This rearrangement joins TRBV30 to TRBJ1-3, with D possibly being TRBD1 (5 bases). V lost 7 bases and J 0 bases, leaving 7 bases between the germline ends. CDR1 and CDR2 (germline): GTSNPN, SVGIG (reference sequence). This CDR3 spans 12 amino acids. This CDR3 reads CASQGSGNTIYF. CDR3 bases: TGTGCCTCGCAGGGCTCTGGAAACACCATATATTTT.

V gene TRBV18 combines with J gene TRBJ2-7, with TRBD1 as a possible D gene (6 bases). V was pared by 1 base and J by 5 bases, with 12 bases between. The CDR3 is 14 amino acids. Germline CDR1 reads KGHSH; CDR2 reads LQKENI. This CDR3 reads CASSPQQGTHEQYF. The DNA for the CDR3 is TGTGCCAGCTCACCACAACAGGGAACACACGAGCAGTACTTC.

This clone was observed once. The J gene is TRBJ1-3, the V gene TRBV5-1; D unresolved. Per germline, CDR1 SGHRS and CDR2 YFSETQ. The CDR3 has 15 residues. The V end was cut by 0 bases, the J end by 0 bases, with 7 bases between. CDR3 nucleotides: TGCGCCAGCAGCTTGGACACCGACTCTGGAAACACCATATATTTT. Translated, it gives CASSLDTDSGNTIYF.

The CDR3 is CASSQDWEMSHSPLHF. DNA for the CDR3: TGCGCCAGCAGCCAAGATTGGGAGATGTCCCATTCACCCCTCCACTTT. The chain joins TRBV4-3 to TRBJ1-6; no reliable D call. This CDR3 has 16 residues. V lost 0 bases to trimming and J lost 8 bases, with 14 bases between them. Germline V gives CDR1 LGHNA, CDR2 YSLEER.

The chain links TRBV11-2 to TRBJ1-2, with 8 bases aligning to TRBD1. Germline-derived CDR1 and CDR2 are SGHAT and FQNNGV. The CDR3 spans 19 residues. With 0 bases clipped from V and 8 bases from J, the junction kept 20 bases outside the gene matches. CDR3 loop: CASSLDVWRTGPRGRGYTF. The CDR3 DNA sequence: TGTGCCAGCAGCTTAGATGTTTGGAGGACAGGGCCTCGGGGTCGCGGCTACACCTTC. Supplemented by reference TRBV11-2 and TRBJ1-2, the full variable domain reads EAGVAQSPRYKIIEKRQSVAFWCNPISGHATLYWYQQILGQGPKLLIQFQNNGVVDDSQLPKDRFSAERLKGVDSTLKIQPAKLEDSAVYLCASSLDVWRTGPRGRGYTFGSGTRLTVV.